These 30 T cell receptor beta chains were all obtained from the same sample, sequenced in a study of quantifying T cell responses using KT2 cells. Study background: TCR alpha and beta constant-region primers primed reverse transcription of RNA.

A single-stranded UMI oligo with SP2 sequence was ligated to cDNA 3' ends. An equimolar mix of RC1.1 and RC1.2 primed the beta chain across TRBC1 and TRBC2. TCRdb recomputed calls from the UMI-ligation and nested PCR reads with MiXCR, one row per CDR3 protein. The table has some 50,000 distinct CDR3 sequences, 11% seen once; the top ten hold under 11%. Input material: PBMCs spiked with cells of the T cell clone KT2. Source of these receptors: a human donor.

This clonotype was seen many times. The genes are TRBV18 and TRBJ1-4; D perhaps matches TRBD1 (6 bases). This CDR3 has 15 residues. Germline V lookup: CDR1 KGHSH, CDR2 LQKENI. V was cut by 2 bases and J by 5 bases, with 12 bases left in between. The CDR3 DNA is TGTGCCAGCTCACCATTGGGCCAGGGGAATGAAAAACTGTTTTTT. Protein sequence: CASSPLGQGNEKLFF.

This chain joins TRBV2 and TRBJ1-3; D is unresolved. The V gene lost 10 bases and the J gene lost 4 bases, with 8 bases spanning the gap. This CDR3 has 11 amino acids. Germline V CDR1 and CDR2: SNHLY, FYNNEI. The CDR3 nucleotides read TGTGCCATACGTTTGGGAAACACCATATATTTT. Translating it yields CAIRLGNTIYF.

Only a few counts were recorded for this clonotype. This chain connects TRBV20-1 to TRBJ1-4; perhaps TRBD1 as D (5 bases). CDR3 size: 15 residues. Trimming took 5 bases from V and 4 from J, leaving 17 bases between them. The germline V gene has CDR1 DFQATT and CDR2 SNEGSKA (reference sequence). The CDR3 DNA follows: TGCAGTGCTCCCTATTCAGGGAATTATAATGAAAAACTGTTTTTT. This translates into CSAPYSGNYNEKLFF.

This clonotype was recorded a few times. CDR3 sequence: CAWSVNVVRGRAFF. The CDR3 DNA is TGTGCCTGGAGTGTAAACGTCGTTAGAGGTAGGGCTTTCTTT. This sequence joins TRBV30 and TRBJ1-1; the D is unclear. Germline CDR1 reads GTSNPN; CDR2 reads SVGIG (reference sequence). The CDR3 contains 14 residues. With 0 bases removed from V and 11 bases from J, the gap between germline ends came to 19 bases.

A word on this clonotype: The conserved phenylalanine or tryptophan normally closing the CDR3 is absent here, so this likely arose from a read error. This chain uses TRBV20-1 with TRBJ2-1; D unresolved. Between the trimmed V and J ends, which lost 6 bases and 5 bases, there was a span of 17 bases. The CDR3 has 14 amino acids. Germline V lookup: CDR1 DFQATT, CDR2 SNEGSKA (reference sequence). CDR3 in amino acids: CSADPVVSDNEQFL. Written as DNA, the CDR3 is TGCAGTGCCGATCCGGTGGTTTCCGACAATGAGCAGTTCCTC.

Only a few counts were recorded for this clonotype. The genes are TRBV24-1 and TRBJ1-1; no reliable D call. Trimming pared 3 bases from V and 3 bases from J, leaving 10 bases between. Germline CDR1 is KGHDR and CDR2 is SFDVKD. The CDR3 sequence is 14 residues long. CDR3: CATSDNGIYTEAFF. The CDR3 DNA reads TGTGCCACCAGTGATAACGGGATTTACACTGAAGCTTTCTTT.

The chain uses TRBV20-1 and TRBJ2-2; D unclear. The length of the CDR3 is 11 residues. The V gene lost 5 bases and the J gene lost 6 bases, with 7 bases spanning the gap. The germline gives CDR1 DFQATT, CDR2 SNEGSKA (reference sequence). CDR3 in DNA: TGCAGTGCTGGAAATCCCGGGGAGCTGTTTTTT. It codes for CSAGNPGELFF.

V usage is TRBV12-3 or TRBV12-4 and J usage is TRBJ1-6, with D unclear. Trimming shortened V by 3 bases and J by 7 bases, and 4 bases separated the two germline ends. This CDR3 region has 12 residues. The CDR3 DNA reads as TGTGCCAGCAGTTTGGAAAATTCACCCCTCCACTTT. Residues: CASSLENSPLHF.

This clonotype was seen more than once but under ten times. The chain links TRBV29-1 to TRBJ2-3; D is ambiguous. The germline V and J ends were trimmed by 5 bases and 2 bases, with 14 bases remaining between them. Germline V gives CDR1 SQVTM, CDR2 ANQGSEA. The CDR3 is made up of 14 amino acids. CDR3 region: CSVWVADNTDTQYF. CDR3 coding DNA: TGCAGCGTTTGGGTCGCCGACAACACAGATACGCAGTATTTT.

This clonotype appeared a few times. This sequence joins TRBV4-3 and TRBJ2-1; no clear D gene. CDR1 is LGHNA, CDR2 YSLEER, per germline. The CDR3 runs 17 residues. V was shortened by 1 base and J by 8 bases, with 21 bases between the two germline ends. This CDR3 is CASSQAGYSVNSHEQFF. CDR3 coding DNA: TGCGCCAGCAGCCAAGCCGGGTATTCGGTTAATTCCCATGAGCAGTTCTTC.

There are a few counts of this clonotype. The chain combines TRBV4-1 with TRBJ1-2; 8 nucleotides agree with TRBD1. The V gene end was trimmed by 5 bases and the J gene end by 4 bases; junction bases not matched to a gene: 3. This CDR3 has 13 amino acids. Germline assignment: CDR1 MGHRA and CDR2 YSYEKL. CDR3 residues: CASSGRGLYGYTF. CDR3 DNA: TGCGCCAGCAGCGGCAGGGGGCTCTATGGCTACACCTTC.

In this sample, this clonotype turned up many times. The V call is TRBV2, the J call TRBJ2-1; tentative D call: TRBD1 (5 bases). CDR1 and CDR2 from the germline V gene are SNHLY and FYNNEI. The CDR3 is 14 amino acids. Trimming took off 4 bases at V and 2 bases at J, with 9 bases between the two ends. This CDR3 reads CASSVRQPYNEQFF. The CDR3 DNA reads TGTGCCAGCAGTGTTCGACAGCCCTACAATGAGCAGTTCTTC. The full variable domain, with the rest looked up from reference TRBV2 and TRBJ2-1, is EPEVTQTPSHQVTQMGQEVILRCVPISNHLYFYWYRQILGQKVEFLVSFYNNEISEKSEIFDDQFSVERPDGSNFTLKIRSTKLEDSAMYFCASSVRQPYNEQFFGPGTRLTVL.

This clonotype was seen at least ten times. The chain carries TRBV10-2 and TRBJ2-3; 12 nucleotides agree with TRBD2. The CDR3 contains 19 residues. V shed 2 bases, J shed 3 bases, and the junction held 12 bases outside the gene matches. CDR1 and CDR2 from the germline V gene are WSHSY and SAAADI. This chain's CDR3 is CASSELPSGRAGRTDTQYF. The CDR3 DNA reads as TGCGCCAGCAGTGAGCTTCCTAGCGGGAGGGCCGGTAGGACAGATACGCAGTATTTT.

Points on this clonotype: At one boundary the junction diverges from the germline segment, which might be a read error. V is TRBV28 and J is TRBJ2-1; 7 nucleotides align to TRBD1. Germline V gives CDR1 MDHEN, CDR2 SYDVKM. This CDR3 spans 9 amino acids. CDR3 coding DNA: TGTGCCAGCGGGGACAGACGGGTCTTC. It yields the protein CASGDRRVF. The entire variable domain, with the rest obtained from reference TRBV28 and TRBJ2-1, is as follows: DVKVTQSSRYLVKRTGEKVFLECVQDMDHENMFWYRQDPGLGLRLIYFSYDVKMKEKGDIPEGYSVSREKKERFSLILESASTNQTSMYLCASGDRRVFGPGTRLTVL.

This clonotype occurred many times. The chain links TRBV6-5 to TRBJ2-7; either TRBD1 or TRBD2 may fit D (5 bases each). Germline V gene sequence: CDR1 MNHEY, CDR2 SVGAGI. This CDR3 spans 12 amino acids. V was cut by 5 bases and J by 7 bases, with 12 bases left in between. The CDR3, as DNA: TGTGCCAGCAGTCCGGGACCGCAGGAGCAGTACTTC. Translating it yields CASSPGPQEQYF.

V and J are TRBV7-9 and TRBJ2-7; D possibly matches TRBD1 or TRBD2 (7 bases each). This CDR3 has 13 amino acids. Trimming removed 6 bases at V and 5 bases at J, with 14 bases between. In germline, CDR1 is SEHNR, CDR2 FQNEAQ (reference sequence). CDR3 nucleotide sequence: TGTGCCAGCAGTCAGGGGGGGAACGACGAGCAGTACTTC. Residues: CASSQGGNDEQYF.

This clonotype was found a few times. The V and J genes are TRBV3-1 and TRBJ1-2; no clear D gene. The CDR3 loop spans 15 amino acids. CDR1 LGHDT and CDR2 YNNKEL come from the germline V gene (reference sequence). Trimming left V 4 bases short and J 1 base short, with 13 bases between. Here the CDR3 DNA reads TGTGCCAGCAGCCTCAGACGGGAACTTAACTATGGCTACACCTTC. Protein product: CASSLRRELNYGYTF.

This clonotype has a handful of counts. The gene calls are TRBV7-6 and TRBJ2-3, with 10 bases identical to TRBD2. The CDR3 length is 15 residues. CDR1 SGHVS and CDR2 FNYEAQ come from the germline V gene. J was trimmed by 0 bases and V by 6 bases; bases with no gene match: 3. The CDR3 protein is CASSRTSGSTDTQYF. CDR3 DNA: TGTGCCAGCAGTCGGACTAGCGGTAGCACAGATACGCAGTATTTT.

This clonotype was observed at least ten times. The chain has TRBV6-5 and TRBJ1-4; 8 positions match TRBD1. The V and J ends lost 2 bases and 2 bases, in that order; junction bases with no gene match: 10. The CDR3 is made up of 18 amino acids. The germline CDR1 and CDR2 sequences are MNHEY and SVGAGI. The CDR3 region has the DNA TGTGCCAGCAGTTACGTAAGGGACAGGCTGGTTACTAATGAAAAACTGTTTTTT. This gives the protein CASSYVRDRLVTNEKLFF.

The table lists this clonotype with many counts. The chain carries TRBV10-1 and TRBJ2-3, with 8 bases lining up with TRBD1. CDR1 and CDR2 (germline): WNHNN, SYGVQD (reference sequence). The CDR3 is made up of 14 amino acids. Trimming removed 5 bases from V and 0 bases from J; junction bases left unmatched: 1. In DNA form, the CDR3 reads TGCGCCAGCAGTCGACAGGGGAGCACAGATACGCAGTATTTT. Protein product: CASSRQGSTDTQYF.

This clonotype showed up many times. The chain uses TRBV3-1 and TRBJ2-1; either TRBD1 or TRBD2 may supply D (5 bases each). Germline CDR1 LGHDT, CDR2 YNNKEL (reference sequence). V lost 1 base to trimming and J lost 6 bases, with 10 bases between them. The CDR3 is made up of 14 amino acids. CDR3 sequence reads: CASSQVGPLNEQFF. The CDR3 coding sequence is TGTGCCAGCAGCCAAGTGGGACCTCTCAATGAGCAGTTCTTC.

This clonotype was detected many times. The CDR3 nucleotides read TGCGCCAGCAGCTTGGCAGGAGGGGAGGCCAACGTCCTGACTTTC. It translates to CASSLAGGEANVLTF. The chain has TRBV5-1 and TRBJ2-6; a possible D gene is TRBD2 (6 bases). CDR3 length equals 15 residues. Between the trimmed V and J ends, which lost 0 bases and 6 bases, there was a span of 10 bases. In germline, CDR1 is SGHRS, CDR2 YFSETQ. Full variable domain (outside the CDR3, taken from reference TRBV5-1 and TRBJ2-6): KAGVTQTPRYLIKTRGQQVTLSCSPISGHRSVSWYQQTPGQGLQFLFEYFSETQRNKGNFPGRFSGRQFSNSRSEMNVSTLELGDSALYLCASSLAGGEANVLTFGAGSRLTVL.

This clonotype occurred a few times. The genes are TRBV21-1 and TRBJ2-3. TRBV21-1 is described as a pseudogene. This CDR3 is 13 amino acids long. The CDR3: CASSREPADTQYF. The CDR3 bases are TGTGCCAGCAGCAGAGAACCGGCAGATACGCAGTATTTT.

The V gene is TRBV28, the J gene TRBJ2-7; perhaps TRBD2 as D (6 bases). CDR1 is MDHEN and CDR2 is SYDVKM in the germline V gene. The CDR3 is 18 residues long. Trimming stripped 5 bases from V and 6 bases from J, with 29 bases between. This CDR3 reads CASSASRGLGSIDCEQYF. The CDR3 nucleotides read TGTGCCAGCAGTGCATCTCGGGGGTTGGGAAGTATTGATTGCGAGCAGTACTTC. Together with reference TRBV28 and TRBJ2-7, the CDR3 gives the full variable domain: DVKVTQSSRYLVKRTGEKVFLECVQDMDHENMFWYRQDPGLGLRLIYFSYDVKMKEKGDIPEGYSVSREKKERFSLILESASTNQTSMYLCASSASRGLGSIDCEQYFGPGTRLTVT.

This clonotype was seen ten or more times. The genes are TRBV19 and TRBJ1-5, with unresolved D. The germline V gene has CDR1 LNHDA and CDR2 SQIVND (reference sequence). Trimming pared 9 bases from V and 0 bases from J, leaving 15 bases between. This CDR3 spans 15 amino acids. This CDR3 is CASDPGQVSNQPQHF. The CDR3, as DNA: TGTGCCAGCGATCCTGGGCAGGTTAGCAATCAGCCCCAGCATTTT.

The rearrangement links TRBV28 to TRBJ2-7; TRBD1 aligns across 8 bases. CDR1 is MDHEN and CDR2 is SYDVKM in the germline V gene. This CDR3 comprises 15 residues. With V trimmed by 6 bases and J by 0 bases, 7 bases remained unmatched. This CDR3 is CASSTGQDSSYEQYF. CDR3 coding DNA: TGTGCCAGCAGCACGGGACAGGACAGCTCCTACGAGCAGTACTTC.

This chain links TRBV20-1 with TRBJ1-5; D gene ambiguous. The CDR3 loop spans 12 amino acids. Germline V gives CDR1 DFQATT, CDR2 SNEGSKA (reference sequence). V gave up 5 bases and J gave up 7 bases, with 12 bases separating them. CDR3 bases: TGCAGTGCTGGCAGTAGGGCCCAGCCCCAGCATTTT. This sequence encodes CSAGSRAQPQHF.

The chain carries TRBV6-1 and TRBJ2-5; D is possibly TRBD2 (5 bases). Trimming took off 3 bases at V and 2 bases at J, with 10 bases between the two ends. The CDR3 length is 14 residues. Germline V gives CDR1 MNHNS, CDR2 SASEGT. The CDR3 is CASSDPGGQETQYF. The CDR3 DNA follows: TGTGCCAGCAGTGACCCAGGAGGTCAAGAGACCCAGTACTTC.

The chain couples TRBV20-1 to TRBJ1-2; D gene unclear. V was trimmed by 3 bases and J by 2 bases, leaving 7 bases between them. The CDR3 sequence is 12 residues long. Germline loops: CDR1 DFQATT, CDR2 SNEGSKA (reference sequence). The CDR3 loop is CSASLGNYGYTF. In DNA, the CDR3 is TGCAGTGCTAGTTTAGGGAACTATGGCTACACCTTC.

In its sample, this clonotype was seen a few times. V and J are TRBV20-1 and TRBJ2-7; unclear D gene. Germline V gene sequence: CDR1 DFQATT, CDR2 SNEGSKA (reference sequence). Trimming removed 8 bases at V and 6 bases at J, with 14 bases between. This CDR3 region has 11 residues. DNA for the CDR3: TGCAGTACCGGCCCCTCGCCCGAGCAGTACTTC. Translated, it gives CSTGPSPEQYF.